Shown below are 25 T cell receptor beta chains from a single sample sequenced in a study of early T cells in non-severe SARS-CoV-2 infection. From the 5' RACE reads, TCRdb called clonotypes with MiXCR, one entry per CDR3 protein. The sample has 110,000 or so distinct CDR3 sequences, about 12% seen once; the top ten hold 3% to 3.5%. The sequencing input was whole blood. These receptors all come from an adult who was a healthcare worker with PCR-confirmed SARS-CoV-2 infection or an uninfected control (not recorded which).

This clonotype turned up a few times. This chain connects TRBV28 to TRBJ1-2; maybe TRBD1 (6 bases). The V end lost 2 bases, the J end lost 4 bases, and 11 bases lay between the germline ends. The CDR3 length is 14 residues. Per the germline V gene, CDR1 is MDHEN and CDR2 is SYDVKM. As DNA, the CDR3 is TGTGCCAGCAGTTTAGCGGGGGCTGGCTATGGCTACACCTTC. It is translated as CASSLAGAGYGYTF.

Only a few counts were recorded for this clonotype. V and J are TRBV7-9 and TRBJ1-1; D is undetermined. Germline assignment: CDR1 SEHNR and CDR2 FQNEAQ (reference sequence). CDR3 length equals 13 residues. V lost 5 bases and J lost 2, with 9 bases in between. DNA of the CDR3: TGTGCCAGCAGCCCCCCCAAAAACACTGAAGCTTTCTTT. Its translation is CASSPPKNTEAFF.

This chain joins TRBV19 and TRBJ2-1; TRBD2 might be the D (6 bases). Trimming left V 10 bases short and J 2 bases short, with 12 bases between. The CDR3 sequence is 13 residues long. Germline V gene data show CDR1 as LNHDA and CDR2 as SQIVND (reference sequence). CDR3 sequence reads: CATRRRAYNEQFF. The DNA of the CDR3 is TGTGCCACCAGGAGGAGGGCCTACAATGAGCAGTTCTTC.

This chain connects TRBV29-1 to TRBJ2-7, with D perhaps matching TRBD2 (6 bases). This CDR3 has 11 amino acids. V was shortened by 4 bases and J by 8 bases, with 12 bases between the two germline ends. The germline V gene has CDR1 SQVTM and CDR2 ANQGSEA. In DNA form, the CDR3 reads TGCAGCGTTGGCGGGGCGGGTCAGCAGTACTTC. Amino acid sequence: CSVGGAGQQYF.

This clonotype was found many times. CDR3 residues: CASSPNRGSSYNEQFF. As DNA, the CDR3 is TGTGCCAGCAGCCCGAACAGGGGCAGCTCCTACAATGAGCAGTTCTTC. The chain carries TRBV5-6 and TRBJ2-1, with 7 bases lining up with TRBD1. Per germline, CDR1 SGHDT and CDR2 YYEEEE. This CDR3 has 16 amino acids. After removal of 4 bases from V and 0 bases from J, the junction contained 7 bases not matched to a gene.

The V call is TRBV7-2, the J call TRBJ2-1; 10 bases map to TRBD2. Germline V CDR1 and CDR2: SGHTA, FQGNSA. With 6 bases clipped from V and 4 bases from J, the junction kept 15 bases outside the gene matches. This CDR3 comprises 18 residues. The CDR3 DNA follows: TGTGCCAGCAGGGTCCTCCCCCAGCGGGAGGGCCTATACAATGAGCAGTTCTTC. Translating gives CASRVLPQREGLYNEQFF.

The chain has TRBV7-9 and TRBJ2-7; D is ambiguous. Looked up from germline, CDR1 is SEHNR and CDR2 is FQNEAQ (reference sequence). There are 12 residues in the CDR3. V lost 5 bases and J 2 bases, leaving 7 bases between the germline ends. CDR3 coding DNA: TGTGCCAGCAGCCCGGCTACCTACGAGCAGTACTTC. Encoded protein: CASSPATYEQYF.

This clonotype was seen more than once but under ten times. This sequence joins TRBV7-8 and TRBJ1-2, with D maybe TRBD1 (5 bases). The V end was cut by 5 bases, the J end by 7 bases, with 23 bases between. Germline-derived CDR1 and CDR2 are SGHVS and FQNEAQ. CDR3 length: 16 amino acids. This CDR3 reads CASSPRRGRERGGYTF. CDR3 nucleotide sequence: TGTGCCAGCAGCCCCCGAAGGGGCAGGGAACGGGGTGGCTACACCTTC. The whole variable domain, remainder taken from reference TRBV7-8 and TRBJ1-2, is GAGVSQSPRYKVAKRGQDVALRCDPISGHVSLFWYQQALGQGPEFLTYFQNEAQLDKSGLPSDRFFAERPEGSVSTLKIQRTQQEDSAVYLCASSPRRGRERGGYTFGSGTRLTVV.

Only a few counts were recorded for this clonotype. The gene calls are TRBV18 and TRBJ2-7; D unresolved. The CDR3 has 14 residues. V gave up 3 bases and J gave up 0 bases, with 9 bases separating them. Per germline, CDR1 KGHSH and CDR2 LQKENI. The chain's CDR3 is CASSPSKNSYEQYF. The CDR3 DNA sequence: TGTGCCAGCTCACCCAGCAAAAACTCCTACGAGCAGTACTTC.

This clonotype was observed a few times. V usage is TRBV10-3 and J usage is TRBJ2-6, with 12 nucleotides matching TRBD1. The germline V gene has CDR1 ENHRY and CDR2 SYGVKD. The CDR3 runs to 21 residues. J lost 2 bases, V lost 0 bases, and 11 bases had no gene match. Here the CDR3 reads CAISESGQGARISPGANVLTF. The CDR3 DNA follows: TGTGCCATCAGTGAGTCGGGACAGGGGGCGCGTATATCCCCTGGGGCCAACGTCCTGACTTTC.

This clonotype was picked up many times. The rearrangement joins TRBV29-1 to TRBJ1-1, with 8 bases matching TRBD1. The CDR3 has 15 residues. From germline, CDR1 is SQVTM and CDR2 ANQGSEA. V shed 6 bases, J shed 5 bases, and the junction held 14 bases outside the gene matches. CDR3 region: CSVETGGVRLTEAFF. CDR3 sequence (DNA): TGCAGCGTCGAAACAGGGGGAGTGAGGTTGACTGAAGCTTTCTTT.

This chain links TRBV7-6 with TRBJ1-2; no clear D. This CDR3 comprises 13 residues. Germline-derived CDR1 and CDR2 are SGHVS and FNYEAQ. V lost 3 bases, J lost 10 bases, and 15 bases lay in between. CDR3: CASSFRRGLVYTF. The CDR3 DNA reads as TGTGCCAGCAGCTTTCGGCGAGGGCTAGTCTACACCTTC.

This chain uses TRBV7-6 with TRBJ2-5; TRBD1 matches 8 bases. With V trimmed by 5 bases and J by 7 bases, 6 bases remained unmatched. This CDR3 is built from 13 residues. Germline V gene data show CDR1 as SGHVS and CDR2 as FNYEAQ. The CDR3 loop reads CASSRDRGGTQYF. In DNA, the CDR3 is TGTGCCAGCAGCCGAGACAGGGGTGGGACCCAGTACTTC.

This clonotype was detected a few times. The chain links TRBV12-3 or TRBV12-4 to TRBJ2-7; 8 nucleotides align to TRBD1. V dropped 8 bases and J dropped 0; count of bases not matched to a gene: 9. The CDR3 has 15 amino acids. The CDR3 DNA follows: TGTGCCAGCTCCAGAGGACAGGGCAGCTCCTACGAGCAGTACTTC. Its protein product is CASSRGQGSSYEQYF.

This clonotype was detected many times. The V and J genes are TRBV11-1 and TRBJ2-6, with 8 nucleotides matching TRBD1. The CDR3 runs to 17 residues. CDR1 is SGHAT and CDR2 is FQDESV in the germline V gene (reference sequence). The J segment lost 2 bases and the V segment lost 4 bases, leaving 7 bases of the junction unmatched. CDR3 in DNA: TGTGCCAGCAGCTCTCGACAGGGGCCGGCTGGGGCCAACGTCCTGACTTTC. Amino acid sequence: CASSSRQGPAGANVLTF.

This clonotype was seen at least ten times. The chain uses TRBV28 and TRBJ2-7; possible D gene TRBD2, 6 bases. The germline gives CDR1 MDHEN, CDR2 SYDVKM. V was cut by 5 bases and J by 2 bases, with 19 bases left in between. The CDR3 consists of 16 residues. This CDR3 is CASSPPTGLLTYEQYF. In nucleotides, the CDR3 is TGTGCCAGCAGTCCCCCGACGGGACTCCTGACCTACGAGCAGTACTTC.

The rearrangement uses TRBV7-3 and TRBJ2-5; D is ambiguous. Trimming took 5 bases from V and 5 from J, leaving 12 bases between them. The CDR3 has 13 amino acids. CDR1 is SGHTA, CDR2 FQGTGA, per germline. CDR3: CASSTGPKETQYF. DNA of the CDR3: TGTGCCAGCAGCACCGGACCCAAGGAGACCCAGTACTTC.

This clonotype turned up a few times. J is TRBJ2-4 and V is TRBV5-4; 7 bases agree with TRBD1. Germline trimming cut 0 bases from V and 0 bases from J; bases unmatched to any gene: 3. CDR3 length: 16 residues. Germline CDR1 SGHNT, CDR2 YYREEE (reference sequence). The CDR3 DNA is TGTGCCAGCAGCTTGGGGGACAGCCTAGCCAAAAACATTCAGTACTTC. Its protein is CASSLGDSLAKNIQYF.

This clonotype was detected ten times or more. The CDR3 region has the DNA TGCGCCAGCAGCTTAATACAGGGGGGTGAAGCTTTCTTT. As protein: CASSLIQGGEAFF. The chain is built from TRBV5-1 and TRBJ1-1; TRBD1 agrees at 8 bases. The ends lost 2 bases at V and 7 bases at J; junction bases unmatched: 4. This CDR3 spans 13 amino acids. The germline V gene has CDR1 SGHRS and CDR2 YFSETQ.

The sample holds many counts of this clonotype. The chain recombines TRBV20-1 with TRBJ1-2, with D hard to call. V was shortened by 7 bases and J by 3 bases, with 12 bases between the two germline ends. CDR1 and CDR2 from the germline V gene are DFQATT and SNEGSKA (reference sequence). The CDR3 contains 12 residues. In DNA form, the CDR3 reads TGCAGTGTCCCGGGCGGGGACTATGGCTACACCTTC. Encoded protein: CSVPGGDYGYTF.

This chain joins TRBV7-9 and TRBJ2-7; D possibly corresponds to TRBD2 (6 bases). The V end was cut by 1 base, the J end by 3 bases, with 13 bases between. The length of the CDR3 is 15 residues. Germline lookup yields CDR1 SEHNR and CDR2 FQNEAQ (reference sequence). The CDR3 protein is CASSLGTGVHYEQYF. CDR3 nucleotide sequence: TGTGCCAGCAGCTTAGGAACGGGAGTACACTACGAGCAGTACTTC.

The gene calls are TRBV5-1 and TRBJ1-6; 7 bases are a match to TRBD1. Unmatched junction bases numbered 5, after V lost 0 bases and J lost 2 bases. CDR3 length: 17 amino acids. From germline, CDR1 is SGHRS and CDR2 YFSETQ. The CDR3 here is CASSLAPGGAYNSPLHF. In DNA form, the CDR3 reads TGCGCCAGCAGCTTGGCCCCAGGGGGGGCCTATAATTCACCCCTCCACTTT.

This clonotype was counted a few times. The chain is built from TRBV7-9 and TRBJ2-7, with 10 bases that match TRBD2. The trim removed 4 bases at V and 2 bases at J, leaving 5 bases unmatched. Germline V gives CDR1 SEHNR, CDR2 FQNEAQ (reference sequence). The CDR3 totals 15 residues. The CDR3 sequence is CASSSWTSGTYEQYF. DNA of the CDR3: TGTGCCAGCAGCTCATGGACTAGCGGAACCTACGAGCAGTACTTC. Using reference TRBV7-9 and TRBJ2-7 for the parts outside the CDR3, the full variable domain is DTGVSQNPRHKITKRGQNVTFRCDPISEHNRLYWYRQTLGQGPEFLTYFQNEAQLEKSRLLSDRFSAERPKGSFSTLEIQRTEQGDSAMYLCASSSWTSGTYEQYFGPGTRLTVT.

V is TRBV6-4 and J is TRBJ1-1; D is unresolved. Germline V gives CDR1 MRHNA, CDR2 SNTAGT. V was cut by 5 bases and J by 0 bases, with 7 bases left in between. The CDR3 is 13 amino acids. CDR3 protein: CASSQRLNTEAFF. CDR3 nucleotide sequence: TGTGCCAGCAGTCAACGGTTGAACACTGAAGCTTTCTTT.

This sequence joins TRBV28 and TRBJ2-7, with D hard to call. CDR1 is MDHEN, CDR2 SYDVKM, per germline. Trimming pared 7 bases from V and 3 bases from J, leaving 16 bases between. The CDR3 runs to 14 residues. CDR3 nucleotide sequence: TGTGCCAGCACCTTATTCCCCGGCGACTACGAGCAGTACTTC. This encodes CASTLFPGDYEQYF. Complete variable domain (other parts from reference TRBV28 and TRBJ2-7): DVKVTQSSRYLVKRTGEKVFLECVQDMDHENMFWYRQDPGLGLRLIYFSYDVKMKEKGDIPEGYSVSREKKERFSLILESASTNQTSMYLCASTLFPGDYEQYFGPGTRLTVT.